This paragraph covers one T cell receptor (beta chain) sequence. This sample was included in a study of blood T cell repertoires in COVID-19. Authors' methods: The authors estimated nucleated cell counts from reference gene primer amplification. Produced via immunoSEQ multiplex PCR; TCRdb's table is partial and in-frame only. V and J calls and clone size are copied from that table; D and trimming were computed from the DNA. This table has 150,000 to 200,000 clones, just under 90% appearing once. This CDR3 has 16 amino acids. The V gene end was trimmed by 0 bases and the J gene end by 4 bases; junction bases not matched to a gene: 3. The germline V gene has CDR1 LGHNA and CDR2 YNFKEQ.

Sequenced sample: peripheral blood. The chain joins TRBV4-2 to TRBJ2-1, with 10 bases aligning to TRBD2. The clonotype was recovered from a woman in her 70s with COVID-19, enrolled during active disease. CDR3 region: CASSQDSSGRYNEQFF. Here the CDR3 DNA reads TGTGCCAGCAGCCAAGATAGTAGCGGGAGGTACAATGAGCAGTTCTTC.